This passage covers 9 T cell receptor beta chains from one sample sequenced in a study of cytomegalovirus exposure and HLA in healthy donors. The PCR ran on 60 Vbeta and 13 Jbeta primers. Profiled with immunoSEQ multiplex PCR; TCRdb holds only in-frame clones, not every one. The sample has roughly 180,000 clones, 78% seen once. The specimen was PBMCs. The receptors were sampled from a female donor in good health and CMV-seronegative.

J is TRBJ1-1 and V is TRBV4-2; D call uncertain. The CDR3 loop spans 13 amino acids. The germline V and J ends were trimmed by 2 bases and 5 bases, with 9 bases remaining between them. The germline V gene has CDR1 LGHNA and CDR2 YNFKEQ. In DNA, the CDR3 is TGTGCCAGCAGCCAAACGGGGAAAACTGAAGCTTTCTTT. It translates to CASSQTGKTEAFF.

The CDR3 protein is CASSFSGGPTGELFF. Written as DNA, the CDR3 is TGTGCCAGCAGCTTTAGCGGGGGGCCCACCGGGGAGCTGTTTTTT. V gene TRBV5-5 combines with J gene TRBJ2-2; 10 positions match TRBD2. Germline V gene data show CDR1 as SGHKS and CDR2 as YYEKEE (reference sequence). CDR3 length: 15 residues. V shed 2 bases, J shed 4 bases, and the junction held 2 bases outside the gene matches.

The chain uses TRBV2 and TRBJ1-2; 8 nucleotides agree with TRBD1. This CDR3 comprises 14 residues. Germline lookup yields CDR1 SNHLY and CDR2 FYNNEI. Trimming cost V 4 bases and J 4 bases; bases outside gene matches: 5. Here the CDR3 reads CASSADRAFYGYTF. The CDR3 DNA follows: TGTGCCAGCAGTGCGGACAGGGCGTTCTATGGCTACACCTTC.

The chain links TRBV2 to TRBJ2-5; 9 nucleotides agree with TRBD1. V shed 3 bases and J 5 bases; nucleotides not matched to a gene: 10. Germline-derived CDR1 and CDR2 are SNHLY and FYNNEI. CDR3 length equals 16 residues. Written as DNA, the CDR3 is TGTGCCAGCAGTGATGGGGGGACAGGGAAATGGGAGACCCAGTACTTC. Protein: CASSDGGTGKWETQYF.

The rearrangement links TRBV27 to TRBJ2-1, with 10 bases fitting TRBD2. Per germline, CDR1 MNHEY and CDR2 SMNVEV (reference sequence). V gave up 5 bases and J gave up 6 bases; unmatched junction bases: 7. This CDR3 has 15 amino acids. As DNA, the CDR3 is TGTGCCAGCAGTCCACTAGCGGGGAATATCAATGAGCAGTTCTTC. Amino acids: CASSPLAGNINEQFF.

This clone appeared once. The chain combines TRBV4-2 with TRBJ2-4; D is ambiguous. The CDR3 covers 14 residues. V dropped 4 bases and J dropped 0 bases, with 7 bases sitting between them. Germline V CDR1 and CDR2: LGHNA, YNFKEQ. Here the CDR3 reads CASSPPLAKNIQYF. CDR3 coding DNA: TGTGCCAGCAGCCCTCCACTAGCCAAAAACATTCAGTACTTC.

The chain combines TRBV6-5 with TRBJ1-2; the D is unclear. The germline V gene has CDR1 MNHEY and CDR2 SVGAGI. CDR3 length: 15 amino acids. The V end was cut by 0 bases, the J end by 7 bases, with 15 bases between. The CDR3 DNA sequence: TGTGCCAGCAGTTACTCGTCGGGGATGGTTGGTGGCTACACCTTC. Protein sequence: CASSYSSGMVGGYTF.

The CDR3, as DNA: TGTGCCAGCAGCCCCTTTAGCGGGAGACCCCTAACGTACGAGCAGTACTTC. Amino acid sequence: CASSPFSGRPLTYEQYF. The chain couples TRBV7-2 to TRBJ2-7, with 9 bases identical to TRBD2. CDR3 length equals 17 residues. V was pared by 5 bases and J by 4 bases, with 15 bases of the junction left unmatched. Germline values: CDR1 SGHTA, CDR2 FQGNSA. The variable domain in full, with the rest retrieved from reference TRBV7-2 and TRBJ2-7, is GAGVSQSPSNKVTEKGKDVELRCDPISGHTALYWYRQSLGQGLEFLIYFQGNSAPDKSGLPSDRFSAERTGGSVSTLTIQRTQQEDSAVYLCASSPFSGRPLTYEQYFGPGTRLTVT.

The rearrangement uses TRBV4-2 and TRBJ1-1, with 8 nucleotides matching TRBD1. Germline V gene data show CDR1 as LGHNA and CDR2 as YNFKEQ. Germline trimming cut 4 bases from V and 4 bases from J; bases unmatched to any gene: 2. This CDR3 is 13 amino acids long. This chain's CDR3 is CASSRDRGTEAFF. The CDR3, as DNA: TGTGCCAGCAGCCGCGACAGGGGCACTGAAGCTTTCTTT.